Below are 3 T cell receptor beta chains sequenced from a single sample in a study of CD8+ T cells in alopecia areata. cDNA reverse transcribed from extracted RNA served as the sequencing template. The method was immunoSEQ multiplex PCR; TCRdb's version includes in-frame clones alone and lacks a portion of them. The sample lists more than 200,000 clones; roughly 66% were seen once. Treatment: oral pan-JAK inhibitor, 5-10 mg twice daily. The sample here was CD4+ T cells sorted from blood, taken at approximately week 44, from a patient treated with tofacitinib. The receptors shown here come from a human donor with alopecia areata.

The CDR3 DNA sequence: TGTGCCAGCACCGAGGTGGGGTACGAGCAGTACTTC. It codes for CASTEVGYEQYF. The rearrangement joins TRBV2 to TRBJ2-7, with no clear D. CDR3 length: 12 residues. Trimming removed 7 bases from V and 4 bases from J, with 11 bases in between. CDR1 is SNHLY, CDR2 FYNNEI, per germline.

The J gene is TRBJ1-4, the V gene TRBV29-1; a weak D match, TRBD1 (6 bases). V was shortened by 3 bases and J by 12 bases, with 17 bases between the two germline ends. This CDR3 contains 13 residues. Germline CDR1 reads SQVTM; CDR2 reads ANQGSEA. CDR3 amino acids: CSVDRGGVGELFF. The CDR3 DNA reads as TGCAGCGTTGACAGGGGAGGTGTGGGGGAACTGTTTTTT.

The gene calls are TRBV7-9 and TRBJ1-1; D not certain. V lost 0 bases and J 1 base, leaving 6 bases between the germline ends. The CDR3 is 14 amino acids. Germline loops: CDR1 SEHNR, CDR2 FQNEAQ (reference sequence). The CDR3 loop is CASSLAWANTEAFF. Written as DNA, the CDR3 is TGTGCCAGCAGCTTAGCGTGGGCGAACACTGAAGCTTTCTTT. Drawing the rest from reference TRBV7-9 and TRBJ1-1, the complete variable domain is DTGVSQNPRHKITKRGQNVTFRCDPISEHNRLYWYRQTLGQGPEFLTYFQNEAQLEKSRLLSDRFSAERPKGSFSTLEIQRTEQGDSAMYLCASSLAWANTEAFFGQGTRLTVV.